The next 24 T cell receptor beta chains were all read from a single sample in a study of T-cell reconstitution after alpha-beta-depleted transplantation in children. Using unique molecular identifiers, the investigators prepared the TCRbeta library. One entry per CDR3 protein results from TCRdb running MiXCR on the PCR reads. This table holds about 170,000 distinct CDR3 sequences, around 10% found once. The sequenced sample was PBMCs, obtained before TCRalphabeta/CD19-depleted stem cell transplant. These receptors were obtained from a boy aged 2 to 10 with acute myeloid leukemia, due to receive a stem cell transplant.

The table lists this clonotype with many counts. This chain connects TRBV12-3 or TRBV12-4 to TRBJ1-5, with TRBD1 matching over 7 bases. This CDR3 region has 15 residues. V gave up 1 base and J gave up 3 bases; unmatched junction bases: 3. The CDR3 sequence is CASSLVDRFNQPQHF. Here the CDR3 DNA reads TGTGCCAGCAGTTTAGTGGACAGGTTCAATCAGCCCCAGCATTTT.

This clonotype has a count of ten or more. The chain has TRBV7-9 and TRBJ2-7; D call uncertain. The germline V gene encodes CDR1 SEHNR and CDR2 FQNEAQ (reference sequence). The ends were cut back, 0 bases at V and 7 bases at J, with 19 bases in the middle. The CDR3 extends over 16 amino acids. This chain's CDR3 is CASSLAVPANNPEQYF. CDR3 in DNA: TGTGCCAGCAGCTTAGCGGTTCCAGCAAACAACCCAGAGCAGTACTTC.

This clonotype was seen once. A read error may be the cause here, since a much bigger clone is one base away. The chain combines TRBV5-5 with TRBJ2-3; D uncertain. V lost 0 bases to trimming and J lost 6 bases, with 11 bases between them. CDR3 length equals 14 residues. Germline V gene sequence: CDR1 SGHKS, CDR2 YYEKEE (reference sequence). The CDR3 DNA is TGTGCCAGCAGCTTGGCGGGTAGGGTGGATACGCAGTATTTT. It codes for CASSLAGRVDTQYF.

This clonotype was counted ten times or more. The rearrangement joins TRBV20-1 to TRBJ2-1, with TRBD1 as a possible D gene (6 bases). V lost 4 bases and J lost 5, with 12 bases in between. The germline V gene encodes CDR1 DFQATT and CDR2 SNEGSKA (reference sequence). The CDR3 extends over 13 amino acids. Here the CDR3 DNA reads TGCAGTGCTAAACGGACAGCAGACAATGAGCAGTTCTTC. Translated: CSAKRTADNEQFF.

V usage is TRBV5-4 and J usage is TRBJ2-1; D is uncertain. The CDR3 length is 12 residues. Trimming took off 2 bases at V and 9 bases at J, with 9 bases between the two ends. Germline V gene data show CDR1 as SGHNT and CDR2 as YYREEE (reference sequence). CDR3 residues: CASSLSSSEQFF. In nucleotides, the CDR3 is TGTGCCAGCAGCTTAAGCTCCAGTGAGCAGTTCTTC.

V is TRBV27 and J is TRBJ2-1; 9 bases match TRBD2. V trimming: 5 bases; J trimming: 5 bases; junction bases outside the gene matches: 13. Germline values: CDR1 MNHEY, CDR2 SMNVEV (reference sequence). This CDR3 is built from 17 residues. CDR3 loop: CASSLSPQRGDHNEQFF. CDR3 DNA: TGTGCCAGCAGTCTCTCCCCCCAGCGGGGGGACCACAATGAGCAGTTCTTC.

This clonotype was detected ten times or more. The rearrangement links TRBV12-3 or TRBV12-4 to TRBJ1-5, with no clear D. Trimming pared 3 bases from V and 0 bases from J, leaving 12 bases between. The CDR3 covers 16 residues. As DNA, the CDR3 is TGTGCCAGCAGTTTGCCGGGGTCAGGTAGCAATCAGCCCCAGCATTTT. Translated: CASSLPGSGSNQPQHF.

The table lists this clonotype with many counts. CDR3 nucleotide sequence: TGTGCCAGCAGCCACGCCTCGGGGACAGGGCAGAGGGCCCTCCACTTT. Translating it yields CASSHASGTGQRALHF. The V and J genes are TRBV4-2 and TRBJ1-6; 9 nucleotides align to TRBD1. Trimming at V came to 3 bases and at J to 14 bases, leaving 14 bases not matched to a gene. Germline V gene data show CDR1 as LGHNA and CDR2 as YNFKEQ. The CDR3 contains 16 residues.

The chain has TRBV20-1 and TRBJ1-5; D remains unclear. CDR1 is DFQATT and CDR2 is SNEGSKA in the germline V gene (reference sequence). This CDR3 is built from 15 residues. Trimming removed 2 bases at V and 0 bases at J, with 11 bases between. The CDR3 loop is CSARMWAYSNQPQHF. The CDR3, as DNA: TGCAGTGCTAGAATGTGGGCATATAGCAATCAGCCCCAGCATTTT.

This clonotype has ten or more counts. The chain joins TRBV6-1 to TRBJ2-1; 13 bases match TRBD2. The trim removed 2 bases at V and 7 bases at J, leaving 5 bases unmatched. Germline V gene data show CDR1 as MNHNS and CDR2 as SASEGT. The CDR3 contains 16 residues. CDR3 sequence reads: CASSERPGLAGNEQFF. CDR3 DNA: TGTGCCAGCAGTGAAAGACCGGGACTAGCGGGGAATGAGCAGTTCTTC.

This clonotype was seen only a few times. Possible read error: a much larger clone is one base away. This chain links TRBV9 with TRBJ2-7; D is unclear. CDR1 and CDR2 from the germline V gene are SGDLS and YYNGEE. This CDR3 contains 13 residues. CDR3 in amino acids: CASTVGSGYEQYF. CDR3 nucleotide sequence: TGTGCCAGCACCGTAGGTAGTGGCTACGAGCAGTACTTC.

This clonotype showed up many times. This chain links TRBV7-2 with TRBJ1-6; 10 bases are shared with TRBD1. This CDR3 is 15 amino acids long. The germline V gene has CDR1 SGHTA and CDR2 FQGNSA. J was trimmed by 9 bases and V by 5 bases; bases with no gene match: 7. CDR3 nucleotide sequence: TGTGCCAGCAGCGTCCCGGGACAGGGGAGTTCACCCCTCCACTTT. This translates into CASSVPGQGSSPLHF.

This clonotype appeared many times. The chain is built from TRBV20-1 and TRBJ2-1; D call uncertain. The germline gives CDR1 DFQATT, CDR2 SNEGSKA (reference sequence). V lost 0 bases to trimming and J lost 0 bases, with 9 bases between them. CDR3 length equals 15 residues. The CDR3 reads CSARDGVSSYNEQFF. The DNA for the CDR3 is TGCAGTGCTAGAGATGGGGTAAGCTCCTACAATGAGCAGTTCTTC.

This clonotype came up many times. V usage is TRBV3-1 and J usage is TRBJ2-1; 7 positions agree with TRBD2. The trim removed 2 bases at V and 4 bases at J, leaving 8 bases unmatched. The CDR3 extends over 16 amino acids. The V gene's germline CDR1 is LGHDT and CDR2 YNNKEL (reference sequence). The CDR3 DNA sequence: TGTGCCAGCAGCCAAACGACCGGGGGGTTTTACAATGAGCAGTTCTTC. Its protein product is CASSQTTGGFYNEQFF.

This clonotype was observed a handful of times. CDR3 protein: CASSIGVPAGYYEQYF. CDR3 sequence (DNA): TGTGCCAGTAGTATTGGGGTGCCGGCAGGGTACTACGAGCAGTACTTC. The V and J genes are TRBV19 and TRBJ2-7, with a possible D match to TRBD1 (5 bases). Trimming pared 3 bases from V and 3 bases from J, leaving 18 bases between. CDR3 length equals 16 residues. The germline CDR1 and CDR2 sequences are LNHDA and SQIVND (reference sequence).

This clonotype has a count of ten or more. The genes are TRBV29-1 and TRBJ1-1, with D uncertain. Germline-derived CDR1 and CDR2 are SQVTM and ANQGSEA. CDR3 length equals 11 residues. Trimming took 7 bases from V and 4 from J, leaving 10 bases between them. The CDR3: CSARMTTEAFF. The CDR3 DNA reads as TGCAGCGCTCGGATGACCACTGAAGCTTTCTTT.

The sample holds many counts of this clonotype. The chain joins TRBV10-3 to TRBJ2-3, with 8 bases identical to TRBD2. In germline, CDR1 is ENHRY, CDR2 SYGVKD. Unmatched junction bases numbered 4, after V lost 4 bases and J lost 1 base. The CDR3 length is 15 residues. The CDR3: CAISGELAGTDTQYF. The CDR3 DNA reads TGTGCCATCAGTGGAGAACTAGCGGGCACAGATACGCAGTATTTT.

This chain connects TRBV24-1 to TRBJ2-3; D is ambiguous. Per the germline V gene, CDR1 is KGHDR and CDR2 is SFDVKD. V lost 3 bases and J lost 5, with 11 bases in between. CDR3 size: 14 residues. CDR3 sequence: CATSDPDTGDTQYF. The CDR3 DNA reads TGTGCCACCAGTGATCCCGATACCGGAGATACGCAGTATTTT.

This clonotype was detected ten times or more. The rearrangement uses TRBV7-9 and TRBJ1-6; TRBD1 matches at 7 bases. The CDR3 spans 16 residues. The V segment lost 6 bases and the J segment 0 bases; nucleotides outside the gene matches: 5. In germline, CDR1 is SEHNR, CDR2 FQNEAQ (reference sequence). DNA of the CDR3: TGTGCCAGCAGAAGTACAGGGGACTCCTATAATTCACCCCTCCACTTT. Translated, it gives CASRSTGDSYNSPLHF.

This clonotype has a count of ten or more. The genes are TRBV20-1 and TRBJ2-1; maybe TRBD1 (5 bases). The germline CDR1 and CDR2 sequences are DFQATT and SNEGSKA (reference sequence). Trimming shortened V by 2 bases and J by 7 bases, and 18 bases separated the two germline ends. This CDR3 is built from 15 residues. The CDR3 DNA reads TGCAGTGCTAGACGTCGAGGCCAGGGTCGAAATGAGCAGTTCTTC. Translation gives CSARRRGQGRNEQFF.

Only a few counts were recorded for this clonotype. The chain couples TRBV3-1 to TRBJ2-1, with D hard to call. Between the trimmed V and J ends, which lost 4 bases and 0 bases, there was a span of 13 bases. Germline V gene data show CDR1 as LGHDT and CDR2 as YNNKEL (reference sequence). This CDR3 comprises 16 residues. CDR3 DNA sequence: TGTGCCAGCAGCCCCGCTCCCTCAAGCTCCTACAATGAGCAGTTCTTC. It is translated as CASSPAPSSSYNEQFF.

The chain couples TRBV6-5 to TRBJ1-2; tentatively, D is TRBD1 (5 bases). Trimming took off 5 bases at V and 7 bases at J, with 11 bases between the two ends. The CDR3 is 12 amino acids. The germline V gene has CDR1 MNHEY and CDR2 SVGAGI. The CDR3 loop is CASSPGFSGYTF. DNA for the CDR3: TGTGCCAGCAGTCCAGGGTTCTCTGGCTACACCTTC.

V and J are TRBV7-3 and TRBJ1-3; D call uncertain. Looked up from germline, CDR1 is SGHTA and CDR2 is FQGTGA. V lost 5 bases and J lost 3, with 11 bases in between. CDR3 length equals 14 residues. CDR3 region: CASSRSGDGNTIYF. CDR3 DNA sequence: TGTGCCAGCAGCCGCTCCGGGGATGGAAACACCATATATTTT.

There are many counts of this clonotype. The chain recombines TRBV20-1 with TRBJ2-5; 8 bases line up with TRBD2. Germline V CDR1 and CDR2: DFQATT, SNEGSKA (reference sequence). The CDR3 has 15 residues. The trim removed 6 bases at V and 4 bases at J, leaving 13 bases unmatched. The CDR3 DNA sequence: TGCAGTGCAAACGAAAGGAGAGCGGGAGCAGAGACCCAGTACTTC. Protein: CSANERRAGAETQYF.